These 32 T cell receptor beta chains were sequenced from one sample in a study of OX40 agonist ivuxolimab in advanced cancers. Library method: the immunoSEQ multiplex PCR assay. TCRdb limited this immuneACCESS table to in-frame rearrangements with V and J called. A share of clones is missing; checked studies link under half to unresolved V genes, and the rest is unexplained. For this sample the table gives around 100,000 clones, of which about nine tenths were detected only once. Of the sample, around 0.15% falls within the top ten clones. The sequences come from CD4+ or CD8+ T cells sorted from blood, collected in a trial of the OX40 agonist ivuxolimab. The receptors were sampled from an adult with an advanced solid tumor such as melanoma, head and neck, liver or kidney cancer.

The gene calls are TRBV6-5 and TRBJ2-5; either TRBD1 or TRBD2 may supply D (5 bases each). Gene TRBJ2-7 matches the end of the DNA better, so the J call may be wrong. Germline CDR1 and CDR2: MNHEY and SVGAGI. CDR3 length equals 16 residues. The CDR3 sequence: CASSSPAGASNYEQYF. The CDR3 bases are TGTGCCAGCAGTTCCCCGGCCGGGGCCTCGAACTACGAGCAGTACTTC.

The rearrangement links TRBV28 to TRBJ2-1; D is unresolved. The CDR3 spans 16 residues. V was clipped by 6 bases and J by 0 bases, with 15 bases between them. CDR1 is MDHEN and CDR2 is SYDVKM in the germline V gene. The DNA for the CDR3 is TGTGCCAGCAGCATATCCGGACGGATCTCCTACAATGAGCAGTTCTTC. Translating gives CASSISGRISYNEQFF.

This sequence joins TRBV9 and TRBJ2-7; 11 bases line up with TRBD1. After removal of 4 bases from V and 4 bases from J, the junction contained 7 bases not matched to a gene. Germline CDR1 reads SGDLS; CDR2 reads YYNGEE. CDR3 length: 15 residues. CDR3 DNA sequence: TGTGCCAGCAGCCCCGGACAGGGGGCGGTTTACGAGCAGTACTTC. Translating gives CASSPGQGAVYEQYF.

The CDR3 bases are TGTGCCAGTAGTGCCGACAGGGACTCACCCCTCCACTTT. Residues: CASSADRDSPLHF. The chain employs TRBV19 and TRBJ1-6; 7 bases agree with TRBD1. The CDR3 is 13 residues long. V was clipped by 5 bases and J by 10 bases; unmatched bases: 5. Germline V gene data show CDR1 as LNHDA and CDR2 as SQIVND (reference sequence). Full variable domain (rest looked up from reference TRBV19 and TRBJ1-6): DGGITQSPKYLFRKEGQNVTLSCEQNLNHDAMYWYRQDPGQGLRLIYYSQIVNDFQKGDIAEGYSVSREKKESFPLTVTSAQKNPTAFYLCASSADRDSPLHFGNGTRLTVT.

V usage is TRBV5-8 and J usage is TRBJ2-5, with D perhaps assigned TRBD1 or TRBD2 (6 bases each). This CDR3 is built from 17 residues. CDR1 is SGHTS, CDR2 YDEGEE, per germline. Trimming removed 2 bases at V and 0 bases at J, with 17 bases between. The CDR3 protein is CASSFGRWGAYQETQYF. For the CDR3, the DNA is TGTGCCAGCAGCTTCGGGCGGTGGGGGGCGTACCAAGAGACCCAGTACTTC.

The chain has TRBV29-1 and TRBJ2-4; D gene ambiguous. The CDR3 is 12 residues long. Trimming left V 4 bases short and J 9 bases short, with 13 bases between. Germline CDR1 and CDR2: SQVTM and ANQGSEA. The CDR3 is CSVAPRSGIQYF. The CDR3 DNA follows: TGCAGCGTTGCACCCAGGAGTGGCATTCAGTACTTC.

The V gene is TRBV2, the J gene TRBJ2-2, with D possibly matching TRBD2 (6 bases). V shed 11 bases and J shed 4 bases, with 23 bases lying between them. The CDR3 consists of 16 residues. Germline V gene lookup returns CDR1 SNHLY and CDR2 FYNNEI. CDR3 nucleotides: TGTGCCGGGCAAGCGGGCGGGCGTCGAGGCACCGGGGAGCTGTTTTTT. This sequence encodes CAGQAGGRRGTGELFF.

The chain is built from TRBV11-2 and TRBJ2-2, with D perhaps given as TRBD1 or TRBD2 (5 bases each). Per germline, CDR1 SGHAT and CDR2 FQNNGV. The CDR3 spans 15 residues. V was pared by 3 bases and J by 2 bases, with 10 bases between. CDR3 sequence: CASSFGTRNTGELFF. The CDR3 coding sequence is TGTGCCAGCAGCTTCGGGACCAGAAACACCGGGGAGCTGTTTTTT.

The J gene is TRBJ2-6, the V gene TRBV19; no firm D call. Germline V gene lookup returns CDR1 LNHDA and CDR2 SQIVND (reference sequence). V gave up 6 bases and J gave up 1 base, with 7 bases separating them. The CDR3 runs 14 residues. The CDR3 here is CASSRASGANVLTF. The CDR3 nucleotides read TGTGCCAGTAGCCGCGCTTCTGGGGCCAACGTCCTGACTTTC. Looking up the rest from reference TRBV19 and TRBJ2-6 gives the full variable domain: DGGITQSPKYLFRKEGQNVTLSCEQNLNHDAMYWYRQDPGQGLRLIYYSQIVNDFQKGDIAEGYSVSREKKESFPLTVTSAQKNPTAFYLCASSRASGANVLTFGAGSRLTVL.

The chain employs TRBV14 and TRBJ2-1, with D unresolved. V lost 0 bases and J lost 7, with 7 bases in between. The CDR3 extends over 13 amino acids. Germline lookup yields CDR1 SGHDN and CDR2 FVKESK. The CDR3 DNA is TGTGCCAGCAGCCAAGACTACGGGAATGAGCAGTTCTTC. It translates to CASSQDYGNEQFF. The full variable domain, rest sourced from reference TRBV14 and TRBJ2-1, is EAGVTQFPSHSVIEKGQTVTLRCDPISGHDNLYWYRRVMGKEIKFLLHFVKESKQDESGMPNNRFLAERTGGTYSTLKVQPAELEDSGVYFCASSQDYGNEQFFGPGTRLTVL.

The chain is built from TRBV11-2 and TRBJ2-1, with D hard to call. CDR3 size: 13 residues. Germline assignment: CDR1 SGHAT and CDR2 FQNNGV. V lost 1 base and J lost 7, with 8 bases in between. The CDR3 DNA follows: TGTGCCAGCAGCTTAGGACTCCAGAATGAGCAGTTCTTC. Translating it yields CASSLGLQNEQFF.

This chain uses TRBV7-6 with TRBJ2-1; 7 bases are a match to TRBD2. CDR3 length: 18 residues. Germline trimming cut 5 bases from V and 0 bases from J; bases unmatched to any gene: 13. Germline V CDR1 and CDR2: SGHVS, FNYEAQ. CDR3 DNA sequence: TGTGCCAGCAGCCGATCCGGGGCTAGCGGAAGCTCCTACAATGAGCAGTTCTTC. This gives the protein CASSRSGASGSSYNEQFF.

The chain is built from TRBV19 and TRBJ1-2; D is perhaps TRBD1 (5 bases). The CDR3 spans 15 residues. The V gene lost 7 bases and the J gene lost 4 bases, with 19 bases spanning the gap. Germline CDR1 and CDR2: LNHDA and SQIVND (reference sequence). CDR3 loop: CASTPGSGSSYGYTF. CDR3 nucleotide sequence: TGTGCCAGTACCCCCGGGTCAGGGAGTTCCTATGGCTACACCTTC. The complete variable domain, with remaining parts taken from reference TRBV19 and TRBJ1-2, reads DGGITQSPKYLFRKEGQNVTLSCEQNLNHDAMYWYRQDPGQGLRLIYYSQIVNDFQKGDIAEGYSVSREKKESFPLTVTSAQKNPTAFYLCASTPGSGSSYGYTFGSGTRLTVV.

V and J are TRBV9 and TRBJ2-1; 11 nucleotides line up with TRBD2. Germline-derived CDR1 and CDR2 are SGDLS and YYNGEE. The CDR3 consists of 16 residues. V dropped 3 bases and J dropped 8; count of bases not matched to a gene: 10. CDR3 sequence (DNA): TGTGCCAGCAGCGAGGGACTAGCGGCCCCGAGGTATGAGCAGTTCTTC. Protein sequence: CASSEGLAAPRYEQFF.

The chain employs TRBV9 and TRBJ2-7; a weak D match, TRBD2 (6 bases). V lost 6 bases to trimming and J lost 5 bases, with 18 bases between them. This CDR3 has 14 amino acids. Germline CDR1 and CDR2: SGDLS and YYNGEE. CDR3 DNA sequence: TGTGCCAGCACCTACGGGCTAGCGAACGACGAGCAGTACTTC. Encoded protein: CASTYGLANDEQYF. Full variable domain (outside the CDR3, taken from reference TRBV9 and TRBJ2-7): DSGVTQTPKHLITATGQRVTLRCSPRSGDLSVYWYQQSLDQGLQFLIQYYNGEERAKGNILERFSAQQFPDLHSELNLSSLELGDSALYFCASTYGLANDEQYFGPGTRLTVT.

The rearrangement uses TRBV30 and TRBJ2-7; 7 bases agree with TRBD2. The germline CDR1 and CDR2 sequences are GTSNPN and SVGIG (reference sequence). The CDR3 extends over 16 amino acids. Trimming at V came to 3 bases and at J to 2 bases, leaving 13 bases not matched to a gene. Written as DNA, the CDR3 is TGTGCCTGGAGCGGTTCAACCGGGACTAACCCCTACGAGCAGTACTTC. Translation: CAWSGSTGTNPYEQYF.

This clone appeared a single time. V is TRBV10-1 and J is TRBJ2-3; 8 nucleotides align to TRBD1. The CDR3 is made up of 15 amino acids. With 5 bases clipped from V and 1 base from J, the junction kept 5 bases outside the gene matches. Germline V CDR1 and CDR2: WNHNN, SYGVQD (reference sequence). CDR3 residues: CASSRQGQGTDTQYF. CDR3 DNA sequence: TGCGCCAGCAGTCGACAGGGACAGGGCACAGATACGCAGTATTTT.

The chain couples TRBV6-1 to TRBJ1-3, with a tentative D call TRBD1 (6 bases). V lost 0 bases to trimming and J lost 4 bases, with 22 bases between them. CDR3 length: 19 amino acids. Germline V CDR1 and CDR2: MNHNS, SASEGT. As DNA, the CDR3 is TGTGCCAGCAGTGAAGCGCGCTCTTGGGGGCTTCAGGGGGGAAACACCATATATTTT. It codes for CASSEARSWGLQGGNTIYF.

The chain carries TRBV4-2 and TRBJ2-3; 9 bases are a match to TRBD2. CDR1 LGHNA and CDR2 YNFKEQ come from the germline V gene. CDR3 length: 17 amino acids. V lost 0 bases, J lost 2 bases, and 6 bases stayed unmatched. CDR3 coding DNA: TGTGCCAGCAGCCAAGATCTCCTAGCGGGGAACACAGATACGCAGTATTTT. It encodes CASSQDLLAGNTDTQYF.

As DNA, the CDR3 is TGTGCCAGCAGCTTCAGACTAGCGACCGGGGTGGAGCAGTACTTC. Translating it yields CASSFRLATGVEQYF. The J gene is TRBJ2-7, the V gene TRBV5-8; 8 bases map to TRBD2. CDR1 is SGHTS and CDR2 is YDEGEE in the germline V gene. This CDR3 spans 15 amino acids. Trimming removed 2 bases from V and 7 bases from J; junction bases left unmatched: 11.

Concerning this clone itself: A read error may account for a junction end that differs from germline. The chain combines TRBV30 with TRBJ1-1, with D tentatively TRBD1 (5 bases). This CDR3 comprises 13 residues. Germline values: CDR1 GTSNPN, CDR2 SVGIG (reference sequence). The CDR3 coding sequence is TGTGCCTGGGCGGGGGAAATGAGCACTGAAGCTTCCTTT. This codes for CAWAGEMSTEASF.

The chain employs TRBV5-5 and TRBJ1-2, with D perhaps matching TRBD1 (5 bases). Germline V gives CDR1 SGHKS, CDR2 YYEKEE (reference sequence). CDR3 length: 15 amino acids. V lost 1 base and J 4 bases, leaving 14 bases between the germline ends. CDR3 coding DNA: TGTGCCAGCAGCTTGTCCAGGGTCAAGGGCTATGGCTACACCTTC. It codes for CASSLSRVKGYGYTF.

This chain links TRBV10-3 with TRBJ1-3; TRBD1 matches 8 bases. After removal of 6 bases from V and 0 bases from J, the junction contained 10 bases not matched to a gene. From germline, CDR1 is ENHRY and CDR2 SYGVKD. The CDR3 extends over 17 amino acids. As DNA, the CDR3 is TGTGCCATCAGCCCCGGGACAGGATTAGCCTCTGGAAACACCATATATTTT. It specifies CAISPGTGLASGNTIYF.

The chain employs TRBV5-1 and TRBJ2-7; D is possibly TRBD2 (7 bases). There are 14 residues in the CDR3. Germline assignment: CDR1 SGHRS and CDR2 YFSETQ. The ends were cut back, 3 bases at V and 4 bases at J, with 14 bases in the middle. This CDR3 reads CASSYGGRGYEQYF. CDR3 sequence (DNA): TGCGCCAGCAGCTACGGGGGGCGCGGGTACGAGCAGTACTTC.

This rearrangement joins TRBV14 to TRBJ2-3; possibly TRBD1 for D (5 bases). This CDR3 is built from 15 residues. V was cut by 1 base and J by 1 base, with 9 bases left in between. The germline V gene encodes CDR1 SGHDN and CDR2 FVKESK. The CDR3 here is CASSQGLRGTDTQYF. The CDR3 bases are TGTGCCAGCAGCCAAGGACTCAGGGGCACAGATACGCAGTATTTT.

This clone came up a few times. The rearrangement joins TRBV7-9 to TRBJ2-3; tentatively, D is TRBD2 (6 bases). The germline V gene has CDR1 SEHNR and CDR2 FQNEAQ (reference sequence). This CDR3 contains 16 residues. The V gene lost 5 bases and the J gene lost 6 bases, with 21 bases spanning the gap. The CDR3 coding sequence is TGTGCCAGCAGCCCGAAAGCGGGTATCTCGGTCGATACGCAGTATTTT. As protein: CASSPKAGISVDTQYF.

This chain uses TRBV5-1 with TRBJ2-7; D may be TRBD2 (5 bases). The V and J ends lost 4 bases and 2 bases respectively, with 7 bases between them. The V gene's germline CDR1 is SGHRS and CDR2 YFSETQ. This CDR3 is built from 12 residues. For the CDR3, the DNA is TGCGCCAGCAGCACCGGGACCTACGAGCAGTACTTC. It is translated as CASSTGTYEQYF.

A single count supports this clone. This sequence joins TRBV4-1 and TRBJ1-4, with 8 positions matching TRBD1. The V gene's germline CDR1 is MGHRA and CDR2 YSYEKL. Losses at the gene ends were 1 base for V and 0 bases for J; bases not matched to a gene: 4. This CDR3 is built from 17 residues. This CDR3 reads CASSQGQGTATNEKLFF. CDR3 DNA sequence: TGCGCCAGCAGCCAAGGACAGGGGACAGCAACTAATGAAAAACTGTTTTTT.

The chain combines TRBV9 with TRBJ1-4; no definite D call. V was cut by 2 bases and J by 5 bases, with 10 bases left in between. Germline V gives CDR1 SGDLS, CDR2 YYNGEE. This CDR3 is built from 14 residues. CDR3 nucleotide sequence: TGTGCCAGCAGCGTTGGGGTATACAATGAAAAACTGTTTTTT. Translation: CASSVGVYNEKLFF.

This clone was found once. This chain uses TRBV5-1 with TRBJ2-1, with 14 bases that match TRBD2. The CDR3 loop spans 15 amino acids. The V and J ends lost 4 bases and 8 bases, in that order; junction bases with no gene match: 5. Germline values: CDR1 SGHRS, CDR2 YFSETQ. CDR3 region: CASSTGLAGVDEQFF. In DNA, the CDR3 is TGCGCCAGCAGCACGGGACTAGCGGGAGTTGATGAGCAGTTCTTC.

This sequence joins TRBV19 and TRBJ2-3, with 9 bases lining up with TRBD2. The CDR3 is 16 residues long. The germline V gene encodes CDR1 LNHDA and CDR2 SQIVND (reference sequence). V dropped 3 bases and J dropped 0; count of bases not matched to a gene: 4. The CDR3 coding sequence is TGTGCCAGTAGTATTCGGCTAGCGGGGAGCACAGATACGCAGTATTTT. Translating gives CASSIRLAGSTDTQYF.

This chain connects TRBV19 to TRBJ2-2, with 7 positions matching TRBD1. The junction had 4 bases not matched to a gene; V was cut back by 3 bases and J by 0 bases. Germline assignment: CDR1 LNHDA and CDR2 SQIVND (reference sequence). The CDR3 has 16 residues. The CDR3 here is CASSMVQGANTGELFF. CDR3 DNA: TGTGCCAGTAGTATGGTCCAGGGGGCGAACACCGGGGAGCTGTTTTTT.